These T cell receptor beta chains were read from a single sample in a study of blood T cell repertoires in COVID-19. The protocol was immunoSEQ multiplex PCR, while the TCRdb copy is restricted to in-frame clones and leaves out a portion. The repertoire holds hundreds of thousands of clones, with over 75% as singletons. Sequencing used peripheral blood. Receptors originate from a human donor in a cohort sampled during active COVID-19. The CDR3 runs from the conserved cysteine through the conserved F or W. The order of the fields is CDR3 protein, CDR3 DNA, J gene, D gene, clone size, V gene. A D gene is named only where the DNA matches it firmly. Part of the rows lack a size; the others show once, few, many or a class for expanded clones.

CDR3 protein: CASGSLATREQYF
CDR3 DNA: TGTGCCAGCGGTTCACTAGCAACCCGCGAGCAGTACTTC
J gene: TRBJ2-7
D gene: .
clone size: .
V gene: TRBV12-3/TRBV12-4

CDR3 protein: CASTEDRGLVYEQYF
CDR3 DNA: TGTGCCAGCACCGAGGACAGGGGGCTTGTCTACGAGCAGTACTTC
J gene: TRBJ2-7
D gene: TRBD1
clone size: .
V gene: TRBV6-5

CDR3 protein: CAAWGGIDTEAFF
CDR3 DNA: TGTGCCGCCTGGGGAGGGATCGACACTGAAGCTTTCTTT
J gene: TRBJ1-1
D gene: .
clone size: once
V gene: TRBV24-1

CDR3 protein: CASSPREIDTGELFF
CDR3 DNA: TGTGCCAGCTCACCACGGGAGATCGACACCGGGGAGCTGTTTTTT
J gene: TRBJ2-2
D gene: .
clone size: .
V gene: TRBV18

CDR3 protein: CASRVGDTNVLTF
CDR3 DNA: TGTGCCAGCAGGGTGGGGGACACCAACGTCCTGACTTTC
J gene: TRBJ2-6
D gene: .
clone size: .
V gene: TRBV6-6

CDR3 protein: CSVNGQAYEQYF
CDR3 DNA: TGCAGCGTTAACGGTCAAGCCTACGAGCAGTACTTC
J gene: TRBJ2-7
D gene: .
clone size: .
V gene: TRBV29-1

CDR3 protein: CASSGGLAGTIEQFF
CDR3 DNA: TGTGCCAGCAGCGGAGGACTAGCGGGTACAATCGAGCAGTTCTTC
J gene: TRBJ2-1
D gene: TRBD2
clone size: .
V gene: TRBV9

CDR3 protein: CASRETGGSGEQFF
CDR3 DNA: TGTGCCAGCAGGGAAACTGGGGGCTCGGGTGAGCAGTTCTTC
J gene: TRBJ2-1
D gene: .
clone size: .
V gene: TRBV25-1

CDR3 protein: CASSFYRTGFTYEQYF
CDR3 DNA: TGTGCCAGCAGCTTTTACCGGACAGGGTTTACCTACGAGCAGTACTTC
J gene: TRBJ2-7
D gene: TRBD1
clone size: .
V gene: TRBV7-2

CDR3 protein: CASSFGQGGSPLHF
CDR3 DNA: TGTGCCAGCAGCTTCGGACAGGGAGGATCACCCCTCCACTTT
J gene: TRBJ1-6
D gene: TRBD1
clone size: .
V gene: TRBV11-2

CDR3 protein: CAISERSTSRKNIQYF
CDR3 DNA: TGTGCCATCAGTGAACGGTCCACTAGCCGTAAAAACATTCAGTACTTC
J gene: TRBJ2-4
D gene: .
clone size: .
V gene: TRBV10-3

CDR3 protein: CASSLEGLASHEQYF
CDR3 DNA: TGTGCCAGCAGCTTGGAAGGACTAGCGTCCCACGAGCAGTACTTC
J gene: TRBJ2-7
D gene: TRBD2
clone size: .
V gene: TRBV5-4

CDR3 protein: CASSLQGQGDNEQFF
CDR3 DNA: TGTGCCAGCAGCCTTCAGGGACAGGGGGACAATGAGCAGTTCTTC
J gene: TRBJ2-1
D gene: TRBD1
clone size: .
V gene: TRBV4-2

CDR3 protein: CASSHLAGGEETQYF
CDR3 DNA: TGTGCCAGCAGCCATCTAGCGGGAGGCGAAGAGACCCAGTACTTC
J gene: TRBJ2-5
D gene: TRBD2
clone size: .
V gene: TRBV14

CDR3 protein: CASSPLPGYGSGANVLTF
CDR3 DNA: TGTGCCAGCAGTCCCCTCCCGGGTTACGGCTCTGGGGCCAACGTCCTGACTTTC
J gene: TRBJ2-6
D gene: .
clone size: few
V gene: TRBV28

CDR3 protein: CSGTRLDEQYF
CDR3 DNA: TGCAGTGGGACTAGGCTAGACGAGCAGTACTTC
J gene: TRBJ2-7
D gene: TRBD2
clone size: .
V gene: TRBV20-1

CDR3 protein: CASSTRRTGAINQPQHF
CDR3 DNA: TGTGCCAGCAGTACCCGCCGGACAGGGGCCATCAATCAGCCCCAGCATTTT
J gene: TRBJ1-5
D gene: TRBD1
clone size: .
V gene: TRBV28

CDR3 protein: CASRETGINEQFF
CDR3 DNA: TGTGCCAGCAGGGAGACAGGGATAAATGAGCAGTTCTTC
J gene: TRBJ2-1
D gene: TRBD1
clone size: once
V gene: TRBV6-5

CDR3 protein: CASSTGSGANVLTF
CDR3 DNA: TGTGCCAGTTCTACAGGGTCCGGGGCCAACGTCCTGACTTTC
J gene: TRBJ2-6
D gene: .
clone size: .
V gene: TRBV19

CDR3 protein: CASSLTGNSPLHF
CDR3 DNA: TGTGCCAGCAGCTTGACAGGGAATTCACCCCTCCACTTT
J gene: TRBJ1-6
D gene: TRBD1
clone size: .
V gene: TRBV7-2

CDR3 protein: CASSIGTSGNEQFF
CDR3 DNA: TGTGCCAGTAGTATAGGAACTAGCGGGAATGAGCAGTTCTTC
J gene: TRBJ2-1
D gene: TRBD2
clone size: .
V gene: TRBV19

CDR3 protein: CASSLDSSYNEQFF
CDR3 DNA: TGCGCCAGCAGCTTGGACAGCTCCTACAATGAGCAGTTCTTC
J gene: TRBJ2-1
D gene: .
clone size: few
V gene: TRBV5-1

CDR3 protein: CASSDRDRVNEKLFF
CDR3 DNA: TGTGCCAGCAGCGACCGGGACAGGGTGAATGAAAAACTGTTTTTT
J gene: TRBJ1-4
D gene: TRBD1
clone size: .
V gene: TRBV7-9

CDR3 protein: CASSGRTGISYEQYF
CDR3 DNA: TGTGCCAGCAGCGGACGGACAGGTATCTCCTACGAGCAGTACTTC
J gene: TRBJ2-7
D gene: TRBD1
clone size: .
V gene: TRBV7-2

CDR3 protein: CASSQGGGEQFF
CDR3 DNA: TGTGCCAGCAGCCAAGGTGGAGGCGAGCAGTTCTTC
J gene: TRBJ2-1
D gene: .
clone size: .
V gene: TRBV3-1/TRBV3-2

CDR3 protein: CASSSFHEQFF
CDR3 DNA: TGTGCCAGCAGCTCCTTCCATGAGCAGTTCTTC
J gene: TRBJ2-1
D gene: .
clone size: .
V gene: TRBV3-1/TRBV3-2

CDR3 protein: CAWSVLDTQYF
CDR3 DNA: TGTGCCTGGAGTGTACTAGATACGCAGTATTTT
J gene: TRBJ2-3
D gene: .
clone size: .
V gene: TRBV30

CDR3 protein: CASSLAAAAGYTF
CDR3 DNA: TGTGCCAGCAGCTTGGCGGCAGCCGCTGGCTACACCTTC
J gene: TRBJ1-2
D gene: .
clone size: .
V gene: TRBV7-2

CDR3 protein: CASSYFDSSSGNTIYF
CDR3 DNA: TGTGCCAGCAGTTACTTTGACTCTTCCTCTGGAAACACCATATATTTT
J gene: TRBJ1-3
D gene: .
clone size: .
V gene: TRBV6-6

CDR3 protein: CASRGASSYNSPLHF
CDR3 DNA: TGTGCCAGCAGGGGGGCTAGCTCCTATAATTCACCCCTCCACTTT
J gene: TRBJ1-6
D gene: .
clone size: .
V gene: TRBV28

CDR3 protein: CASSPHRGGGYTF
CDR3 DNA: TGTGCCAGCAGTCCCCACAGGGGGGGTGGCTACACCTTC
J gene: TRBJ1-2
D gene: TRBD1
clone size: .
V gene: TRBV27

CDR3 protein: CATQESNSEETQYF
CDR3 DNA: TGTGCTACGCAAGAATCTAACTCTGAAGAGACCCAGTACTTC
J gene: TRBJ2-5
D gene: .
clone size: .
V gene: TRBV2

CDR3 protein: CASAERTTDTQYF
CDR3 DNA: TGTGCCAGCGCTGAGCGGACTACAGATACGCAGTATTTT
J gene: TRBJ2-3
D gene: .
clone size: .
V gene: TRBV28

CDR3 protein: CASSLGAANYGYTF
CDR3 DNA: TGTGCCAGCAGCTTAGGGGCTGCTAACTATGGCTACACCTTC
J gene: TRBJ1-2
D gene: .
clone size: .
V gene: TRBV7-8

CDR3 protein: CASSPRRLALGEQYF
CDR3 DNA: TGTGCCAGCTCACCACGTCGGCTAGCCCTCGGCGAGCAGTACTTC
J gene: TRBJ2-7
D gene: .
clone size: .
V gene: TRBV18

CDR3 protein: CASSLRARGMASEQFF
CDR3 DNA: TGTGCCAGCAGCTTAAGGGCTAGAGGGATGGCTAGTGAGCAGTTCTTC
J gene: TRBJ2-1
D gene: .
clone size: once
V gene: TRBV7-3

CDR3 protein: CASSLFGGYEAFF
CDR3 DNA: TGTGCCAGCAGTTTATTCGGGGGGTATGAAGCTTTCTTT
J gene: TRBJ1-1
D gene: .
clone size: .
V gene: TRBV12-3/TRBV12-4

CDR3 protein: CASSWDRAVSETQYF
CDR3 DNA: TGTGCCAGCAGTTGGGACAGGGCAGTGTCAGAGACCCAGTACTTC
J gene: TRBJ2-5
D gene: TRBD1
clone size: .
V gene: TRBV28

CDR3 protein: CASSGAGGPASRTDTQYF
CDR3 DNA: TGTGCCAGCAGCGGGGCGGGAGGCCCCGCCAGTAGAACAGATACGCAGTATTTT
J gene: TRBJ2-3
D gene: TRBD2
clone size: .
V gene: TRBV5-4

CDR3 protein: CASSHWAGTDDNEQFF
CDR3 DNA: TGTGCCAGCAGCCATTGGGCCGGGACAGATGACAATGAGCAGTTCTTC
J gene: TRBJ2-1
D gene: TRBD1
clone size: .
V gene: TRBV3-1/TRBV3-2

CDR3 protein: CASSLTSVTDTQYF
CDR3 DNA: TGTGCCAGCAGCTTAACTAGCGTCACAGATACGCAGTATTTT
J gene: TRBJ2-3
D gene: TRBD2
clone size: .
V gene: TRBV7-9

CDR3 protein: CASSVEGRGSPLHF
CDR3 DNA: TGTGCCAGCAGCGTAGAAGGGAGAGGTTCACCCCTCCACTTT
J gene: TRBJ1-6
D gene: .
clone size: few
V gene: TRBV9

CDR3 protein: CASSLVGVPLETQYF
CDR3 DNA: TGTGCCAGCAGCTTAGTAGGGGTACCTCTGGAGACCCAGTACTTC
J gene: TRBJ2-5
D gene: .
clone size: .
V gene: TRBV7-2

CDR3 protein: CASGLEPGLDPYNEQFF
CDR3 DNA: TGTGCTAGTGGTTTGGAGCCGGGACTAGATCCATACAATGAGCAGTTCTTC
J gene: TRBJ2-1
D gene: TRBD2
clone size: .
V gene: TRBV12-5

CDR3 protein: CASSPTGTSVQETQYF
CDR3 DNA: TGTGCCAGCAGCCCGACCGGGACTAGCGTACAAGAGACCCAGTACTTC
J gene: TRBJ2-5
D gene: TRBD2
clone size: .
V gene: TRBV7-8

CDR3 protein: CASSPSGTANVLTF
CDR3 DNA: TGTGCCAGCAGCCCGTCCGGGACAGCCAACGTCCTGACTTTC
J gene: TRBJ2-6
D gene: .
clone size: .
V gene: TRBV3-1/TRBV3-2

CDR3 protein: CASSAGGNPDTQYF
CDR3 DNA: TGTGCCAGCTCAGCGGGAGGTAATCCAGATACGCAGTATTTT
J gene: TRBJ2-3
D gene: TRBD2
clone size: .
V gene: TRBV3-1/TRBV3-2

CDR3 protein: CASSLVLNEQFF
CDR3 DNA: TGCGCCAGCAGCCTCGTCCTCAATGAGCAGTTCTTC
J gene: TRBJ2-1
D gene: .
clone size: .
V gene: TRBV5-1

CDR3 protein: CASSLRGTDTQYF
CDR3 DNA: TGTGCCAGCAGCTTGAGGGGGACAGATACGCAGTATTTT
J gene: TRBJ2-3
D gene: .
clone size: .
V gene: TRBV5-4

CDR3 protein: CASSLELLTGELFF
CDR3 DNA: TGTGCCAGCAGCTTAGAACTCCTCACCGGGGAGCTGTTTTTT
J gene: TRBJ2-2
D gene: .
clone size: .
V gene: TRBV7-6